These 21 T cell receptor beta chains share one sample of origin, sequenced in a study of blood T cell repertoires in COVID-19. The repertoire was sequenced with immunoSEQ multiplex PCR; TCRdb's copy has only in-frame clones and lacks some. The table has about 140,000 clones, roughly 88% seen once; the top ten hold more than 8.5%. Input material: peripheral blood. These TCRs come from a man in his 60s with active or convalescent COVID-19.

The chain joins TRBV6-5 to TRBJ2-7; D is perhaps TRBD2 (5 bases). CDR3 length: 13 amino acids. Germline values: CDR1 MNHEY, CDR2 SVGAGI. The V end lost 7 bases, the J end lost 2 bases, and 12 bases lay between the germline ends. CDR3 sequence: CASKEGFPYEQYF. DNA for the CDR3: TGTGCCAGCAAAGAGGGATTCCCCTACGAGCAGTACTTC.

The chain is built from TRBV30 and TRBJ1-2; 7 nucleotides line up with TRBD1. The CDR3 is 16 amino acids. J was trimmed by 4 bases and V by 3 bases; bases with no gene match: 14. Germline CDR1 reads GTSNPN; CDR2 reads SVGIG (reference sequence). CDR3 nucleotide sequence: TGTGCCTGGAGACTACAGGGACAGCGAAGATTCTATGGCTACACCTTC. Amino acid sequence: CAWRLQGQRRFYGYTF.

The chain employs TRBV6-2 or TRBV6-3 and TRBJ1-1; 9 nucleotides agree with TRBD1. CDR3 size: 15 residues. V was pared by 4 bases and J by 3 bases, with 6 bases of the junction left unmatched. Germline CDR1 is MNHEY and CDR2 is SVGEGT. CDR3 amino acids: CASSFTGGEDTEAFF. Written as DNA, the CDR3 is TGTGCCAGCAGTTTTACAGGGGGCGAAGACACTGAAGCTTTCTTT.

The gene calls are TRBV11-3 and TRBJ2-7; 10 bases map to TRBD2. Losses at the gene ends were 1 base for V and 1 base for J; bases not matched to a gene: 4. CDR1 SGHNT and CDR2 YENEEA come from the germline V gene. The CDR3 length is 16 residues. The CDR3 sequence: CASSLGGLADSYEQYF. CDR3 DNA: TGTGCCAGCAGCTTAGGCGGACTAGCGGATTCCTACGAGCAGTACTTC.

The chain uses TRBV9 and TRBJ1-2; D gene ambiguous. The V end lost 0 bases, the J end lost 3 bases, and 12 bases lay between the germline ends. This CDR3 is built from 15 residues. Per the germline V gene, CDR1 is SGDLS and CDR2 is YYNGEE. This CDR3 reads CASSVGPNGDYGYTF. In DNA form, the CDR3 reads TGTGCCAGCAGCGTAGGTCCCAATGGAGACTATGGCTACACCTTC.

This clone was observed once. The J gene is TRBJ2-7, the V gene TRBV23-1; 11 nucleotides match TRBD1. Being an ORF, TRBV23-1 has a function that is uncertain. After removal of 0 bases from V and 2 bases from J, the junction contained 3 bases not matched to a gene. CDR3 length: 16 residues. CDR3 DNA sequence: TGCGCCAGCAGTCAATCGGACAGGGGGCCAACCTACGAGCAGTACGTC. Encoded protein: CASSQSDRGPTYEQYV.

This clone was seen a single time. The chain has TRBV4-1 and TRBJ2-1; 9 bases match TRBD2. Losses at the gene ends were 2 bases for V and 7 bases for J; bases not matched to a gene: 9. In germline, CDR1 is MGHRA, CDR2 YSYEKL. The CDR3 runs 16 residues. Written as DNA, the CDR3 is TGCGCCAGCAGCCAACCATTCGCGGGGGGGCCGAATGAGCAGTTCTTC. It is translated as CASSQPFAGGPNEQFF.

This clone came up a few times. The chain joins TRBV28 to TRBJ1-1; weak D call: TRBD1 (6 bases). The V gene's germline CDR1 is MDHEN and CDR2 SYDVKM. The CDR3 covers 13 residues. V was trimmed by 6 bases and J by 0 bases, leaving 8 bases between them. CDR3 coding DNA: TGTGCCAGCAGCCGGACAGTGAACACTGAAGCTTTCTTT. This codes for CASSRTVNTEAFF. Complete variable domain (other parts from reference TRBV28 and TRBJ1-1): DVKVTQSSRYLVKRTGEKVFLECVQDMDHENMFWYRQDPGLGLRLIYFSYDVKMKEKGDIPEGYSVSREKKERFSLILESASTNQTSMYLCASSRTVNTEAFFGQGTRLTVV.

The chain uses TRBV7-6 and TRBJ2-5, with no clear D. This CDR3 comprises 15 residues. V gave up 1 base and J gave up 3 bases, with 12 bases separating them. Germline CDR1 SGHVS, CDR2 FNYEAQ. The CDR3 sequence: CASSLGSLREETQYF. DNA for the CDR3: TGTGCCAGCAGCTTAGGTAGCCTCAGAGAAGAGACCCAGTACTTC.

The gene calls are TRBV11-3 and TRBJ2-7, with TRBD2 identical over 8 bases. The CDR3 sequence is 16 residues long. The V and J ends lost 0 bases and 2 bases, in that order; junction bases with no gene match: 6. CDR1 is SGHNT, CDR2 YENEEA, per germline. The CDR3 spells CASSLEIAGPTYEQYF. In DNA, the CDR3 is TGTGCCAGCAGCTTAGAGATAGCGGGGCCAACCTACGAGCAGTACTTC.

This clone is medium-sized (0.01 to 0.1%). V usage is TRBV18 and J usage is TRBJ1-6, with D possibly TRBD1 on 6 matching bases. The CDR3 extends over 13 amino acids. Germline CDR1 reads KGHSH; CDR2 reads LQKENI. Deletions cut 4 bases from V and 8 bases from J, with 9 bases between. This CDR3 is CASSQDSYSPLHF. As DNA, the CDR3 is TGTGCCAGCTCACAGGACAGTTATTCACCCCTCCACTTT.

The V gene is TRBV11-2, the J gene TRBJ2-3; unclear D gene. Germline V gene sequence: CDR1 SGHAT, CDR2 FQNNGV. V lost 5 bases to trimming and J lost 9 bases, with 15 bases between them. The CDR3 runs to 13 residues. The CDR3, as DNA: TGTGCCAGCAGCCACCCAGGTCCTGCCACGCAGTATTTT. Translated: CASSHPGPATQYF.

The chain is built from TRBV3-1 (or the pseudogene TRBV3-2) and TRBJ2-3; D ambiguous. This CDR3 has 13 amino acids. V shed 7 bases and J shed 2 bases, with 10 bases lying between them. Germline V lookup: CDR1 LGHDT, CDR2 YNNKEL (reference sequence). Here the CDR3 DNA reads TGTGCCAGCACGGGTTACAACACAGATACGCAGTATTTT. Protein: CASTGYNTDTQYF.

The chain links TRBV6-5 to TRBJ1-1; the D is unclear. V was trimmed by 0 bases and J by 0 bases, leaving 8 bases between them. The CDR3 spans 15 residues. The germline V gene has CDR1 MNHEY and CDR2 SVGAGI. CDR3 in amino acids: CASSYSTELNTEAFF. DNA for the CDR3: TGTGCCAGCAGTTACTCAACAGAGCTGAACACTGAAGCTTTCTTT.

Note on this clone: The junction and the germline gene differ at one end; a read error may be behind it. The CDR3 DNA reads as TGTGCCAGCAGTTACGGTTCTAGCGGGAACGTCTTC. It specifies CASSYGSSGNVF. The chain links TRBV6-6 to TRBJ2-1; 9 bases fit TRBD2. Germline CDR1 reads MNHNY; CDR2 reads SVGAGI (reference sequence). This CDR3 is 12 amino acids long.

The chain employs TRBV5-8 and TRBJ1-2; the D gene is possibly TRBD1 (6 bases). The CDR3 is 13 residues long. From germline, CDR1 is SGHTS and CDR2 YDEGEE. The germline V and J ends were trimmed by 2 bases and 3 bases, with 8 bases remaining between them. CDR3 in DNA: TGTGCCAGCAGCTTAGGGACACACTATGGCTACACCTTC. Residues: CASSLGTHYGYTF.

Details on this clone: The junction departs from germline at one end; a sequencing error may be responsible. The chain combines TRBV7-7 with TRBJ2-2; tentative D call: TRBD2 (6 bases). The CDR3 has 15 amino acids. CDR1 is SSHAT and CDR2 is FNYEAQ in the germline V gene (reference sequence). The CDR3 sequence: CASSLEGGAVGELFF. The CDR3 DNA reads as TGTGCTAGCAGCTTAGAAGGCGGGGCGGTCGGGGAGCTGTTTTTT. The variable domain in full, completed from reference TRBV7-7 and TRBJ2-2, reads GAGVSQSPRYKVTKRGQDVTLRCDPISSHATLYWYQQALGQGPEFLTYFNYEAQPDKSGLPSDRFSAERPEGSISTLTIQRTEQRDSAMYRCASSLEGGAVGELFFGEGSRLTVL.

The chain uses TRBV11-3 and TRBJ2-7; 7 nucleotides line up with TRBD2. The CDR3 extends over 10 amino acids. V shed 3 bases and J 12 bases; nucleotides not matched to a gene: 2. From germline, CDR1 is SGHNT and CDR2 YENEEA. DNA of the CDR3: TGTGCCAGCAGCTTCGGCGGGAGGTACGTC. It translates to CASSFGGRYV.

V usage is TRBV19 and J usage is TRBJ1-2, with D tentatively TRBD1 (5 bases). The CDR3 covers 15 residues. Germline CDR1 is LNHDA and CDR2 is SQIVND (reference sequence). V lost 4 bases and J lost 4, with 16 bases in between. The CDR3 region has the DNA TGTGCCAGTAGTACGCATGTGGCAGGGCGCTATGGCTACACCTTC. Its translation: CASSTHVAGRYGYTF.

The V and J genes are TRBV4-1 and TRBJ1-1; D unresolved. The CDR3 has 20 amino acids. V lost 0 bases to trimming and J lost 1 base, with 24 bases between them. Per the germline V gene, CDR1 is MGHRA and CDR2 is YSYEKL. CDR3 nucleotide sequence: TGCGCCAGCAGCCAAGATGGACTGAGGGTGGTCCGAGTCAGGAACACTGAAGCTTTCTTT. Protein sequence: CASSQDGLRVVRVRNTEAFF.

Comments on this clone: The sample holds other DNA sequences that translate to the same CDR3. The chain couples TRBV7-2 to TRBJ1-3; maybe TRBD1 (5 bases). Trimming cost V 5 bases and J 5 bases, with 13 bases left between them. The CDR3 runs 14 residues. Germline V gives CDR1 SGHTA, CDR2 FQGNSA. This chain's CDR3 is CASSPGGGRNTIYF. In DNA, the CDR3 is TGTGCCAGCAGCCCGGGCGGGGGGAGAAACACCATATATTTT. Full variable domain (rest looked up from reference TRBV7-2 and TRBJ1-3): GAGVSQSPSNKVTEKGKDVELRCDPISGHTALYWYRQSLGQGLEFLIYFQGNSAPDKSGLPSDRFSAERTGGSVSTLTIQRTQQEDSAVYLCASSPGGGRNTIYFGEGSWLTVV.